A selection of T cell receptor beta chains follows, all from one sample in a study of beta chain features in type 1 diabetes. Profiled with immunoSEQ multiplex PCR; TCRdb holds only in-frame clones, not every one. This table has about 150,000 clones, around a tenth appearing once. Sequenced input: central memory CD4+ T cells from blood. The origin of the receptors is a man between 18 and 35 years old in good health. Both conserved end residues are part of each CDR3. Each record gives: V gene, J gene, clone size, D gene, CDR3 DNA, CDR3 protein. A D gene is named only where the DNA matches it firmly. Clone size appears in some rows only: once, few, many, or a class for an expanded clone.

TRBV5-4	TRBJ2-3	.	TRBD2	TGTGCCAGCAGCCCTAGGACTAGCGGGACCACAGATACGCAGTATTTT	CASSPRTSGTTDTQYF
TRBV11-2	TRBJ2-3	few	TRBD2	TGTGCCAGCAGCTTAGGGGCCGGGGGGGCCGTAGATACGCAGTATTTT	CASSLGAGGAVDTQYF
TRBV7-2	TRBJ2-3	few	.	TGTGCCAGCAGCTTAGGGAGCGTGAGCACAGATACGCAGTATTTT	CASSLGSVSTDTQYF
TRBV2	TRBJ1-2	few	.	TGTGCCAGCAGGCGGGTGGATCTGCACTATGGCTACACCTTC	CASRRVDLHYGYTF
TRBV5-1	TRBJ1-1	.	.	TGCGCCAGCAGCCCGACACCTACGAACACTGAAGCTTTCTTT	CASSPTPTNTEAFF
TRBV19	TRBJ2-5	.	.	TGTGCCAGTAATATAGCAGGAGGTTTGGAACAAGAGACCCAGTACTTC	CASNIAGGLEQETQYF
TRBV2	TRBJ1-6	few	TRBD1	TGTGCCAGCAGTGAGGGACAGGGGTTGGCTTCACCCCTCCACTTT	CASSEGQGLASPLHF
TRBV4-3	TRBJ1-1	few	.	TGCGCCAGCAGCCAAAACCCAGGGGCCAGGCTTGAAGCTTTCTTT	CASSQNPGARLEAFF
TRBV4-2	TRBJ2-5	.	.	TGTGCCAGCAGCCCGACAAGCCAAGAGACCCAGTACTTC	CASSPTSQETQYF
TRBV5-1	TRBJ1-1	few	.	TGCGCCAGCAGCTTGGCACAGGCTAACACTGAAGCTTTCTTT	CASSLAQANTEAFF
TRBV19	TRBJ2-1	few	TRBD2	TGTGCCAGTAGTATAGCGCGGGGGGGCTATGAGCAGTTCTTC	CASSIARGGYEQFF
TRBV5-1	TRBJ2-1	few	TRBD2	TGCGCCAGCAGCCTACTACTAGCGAGTTACAATGAGCAGTTCTTC	CASSLLLASYNEQFF
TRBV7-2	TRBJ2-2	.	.	TGTGCCAGCAGCTTAGGCAGGGTCACCGGGGAGCTGTTTTTT	CASSLGRVTGELFF
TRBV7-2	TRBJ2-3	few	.	TGTGCCAGCAGCTTCTCGGGGGGCGGAGAATATACGCAGTATTTT	CASSFSGGGEYTQYF
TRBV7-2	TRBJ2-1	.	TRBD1	TGTGCCAGCAGCCAGCCTTGGGACAGCTACAATGAGCAGTTCTTC	CASSQPWDSYNEQFF
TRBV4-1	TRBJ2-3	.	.	TGCGCCAGCAGCCACCTAGACCTCATGTCCACAGATACGCAGTATTTT	CASSHLDLMSTDTQYF
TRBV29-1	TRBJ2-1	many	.	TGCAGCGTTGGCCAGGTAAACAATGAGCAGTTCTTC	CSVGQVNNEQFF
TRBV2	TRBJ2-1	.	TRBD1	TGTGCCAGCAGGCCAGGGGGTCCCCCTCTCTTC	CASRPGGPPLF
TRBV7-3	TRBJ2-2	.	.	TGTGCCAGCAGCTTCGGACAGACGAACACCGGGGAGCTGTTTTTT	CASSFGQTNTGELFF
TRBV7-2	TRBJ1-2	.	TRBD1	TGTGCCAGCAGCCCGTGGGACAGGAGCTATGGCTACACCTTC	CASSPWDRSYGYTF
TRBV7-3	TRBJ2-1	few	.	TGTGCCAGCAGCTACGGCCCCCCGGACACGAGCTCCTACAATGAGCAGTTCTTC	CASSYGPPDTSSYNEQFF
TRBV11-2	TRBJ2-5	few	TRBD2	TGTGCCAGTAGCGGGGGGGAGACCCAGTACTTC	CASSGGETQYF
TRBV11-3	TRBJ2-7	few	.	TGTGCCAGCAGCTTACCTCGTACTTCGCAGTACTTC	CASSLPRTSQYF
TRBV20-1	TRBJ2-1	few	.	TGCAGTGCCCGGCGGTTCTATGAGCAGTTCTTC	CSARRFYEQFF
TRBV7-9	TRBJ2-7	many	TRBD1	TGTGCCAGCAGCTTGGGACAGGGCATCTCCTACGAGCAGTACTTC	CASSLGQGISYEQYF
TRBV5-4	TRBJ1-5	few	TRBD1	TGTGCCAGCTCCAAGGGACAGGGAGACAATCAGCCCCAGCATTTT	CASSKGQGDNQPQHF
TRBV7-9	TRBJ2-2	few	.	TGTGCCAGCAGTCCTAGCACTCTCGGGGAGCTGTTTTTT	CASSPSTLGELFF
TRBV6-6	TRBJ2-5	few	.	TGTGCCAGTGCCGGGGAGACCCAGTACTTC	CASAGETQYF
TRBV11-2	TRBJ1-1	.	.	TGTGCCAGCAGCCGGTCAACGAACACTGAAGCTTTCTTT	CASSRSTNTEAFF
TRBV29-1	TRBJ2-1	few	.	TGCAGCGTTGTAACCGGACAGAGCCGTAAGCGGAATGAGCAGTTCTTC	CSVVTGQSRKRNEQFF
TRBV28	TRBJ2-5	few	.	TGTGCCAGCACTTCACAGCCTCAAGAGACCCAGTACTTC	CASTSQPQETQYF
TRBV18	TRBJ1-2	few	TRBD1	TGTGCCAGCACCGGGACAGGGGAACCTGGCTACACCTTC	CASTGTGEPGYTF
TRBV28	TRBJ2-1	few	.	TGTGCCAGCAGTTTATCTGTCGAGCAGTTCTTC	CASSLSVEQFF
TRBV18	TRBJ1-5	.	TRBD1	TGTGCCAGCTCACCGACGACAGGGGGTAGGCAGCCCCAGCATTTT	CASSPTTGGRQPQHF
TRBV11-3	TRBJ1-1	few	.	TGTGCCAGCAGCTCAGGAATGAACACTGAAGCTTTCTTT	CASSSGMNTEAFF
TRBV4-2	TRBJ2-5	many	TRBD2	TGTGCCAGCAGCCAAGGAAACGGGGGGGCTTTGGAGACCCAGTACTTC	CASSQGNGGALETQYF
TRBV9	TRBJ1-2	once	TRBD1	TGTGCCAGCAGCCCCGAGGAGGGGGCCGTCTATGGCTACACCTTC	CASSPEEGAVYGYTF
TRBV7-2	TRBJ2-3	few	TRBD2	TGTGCCAGCAGCTCGGGACTAGCGGGGGTCACAGATACGCAGTATTTT	CASSSGLAGVTDTQYF
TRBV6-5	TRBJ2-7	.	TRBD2	TGTGCCAGCAGTCCTAGCGGGGGGGCCCGATACGAGCAGTACTTC	CASSPSGGARYEQYF
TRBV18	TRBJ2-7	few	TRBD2	TGTGCCAGCTCACCAGGACTAGCGGAGACCTACGAGCAGTACTTC	CASSPGLAETYEQYF
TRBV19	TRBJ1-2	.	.	TGTGCCCTAGGGGGTATGGGGAACTATGGCTACACCTTC	CALGGMGNYGYTF
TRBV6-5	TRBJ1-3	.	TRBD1	TGTGCCAGCAGTTACTCCGGGACAGTAGGAAACACCATATATTTT	CASSYSGTVGNTIYF
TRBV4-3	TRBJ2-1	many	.	TGCGCCAGCAGCCAAGAAGGGGGACTAAAAAATGAGCAGTTCTTC	CASSQEGGLKNEQFF
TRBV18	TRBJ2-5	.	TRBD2	TGTGCCAGCTCACGCGAGACTAGCGGGGGCCAAGAGACCCAGTACTTC	CASSRETSGGQETQYF
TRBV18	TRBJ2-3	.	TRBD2	TGTGCCAGCTCACCATTTAGCGGGGGAGAATCTCCAGATACGCAGTATTTT	CASSPFSGGESPDTQYF
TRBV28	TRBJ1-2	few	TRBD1	TGTGCCAGCAGGCGGACACAGGGGGCAGCACGTGGCTACACCTTC	CASRRTQGAARGYTF